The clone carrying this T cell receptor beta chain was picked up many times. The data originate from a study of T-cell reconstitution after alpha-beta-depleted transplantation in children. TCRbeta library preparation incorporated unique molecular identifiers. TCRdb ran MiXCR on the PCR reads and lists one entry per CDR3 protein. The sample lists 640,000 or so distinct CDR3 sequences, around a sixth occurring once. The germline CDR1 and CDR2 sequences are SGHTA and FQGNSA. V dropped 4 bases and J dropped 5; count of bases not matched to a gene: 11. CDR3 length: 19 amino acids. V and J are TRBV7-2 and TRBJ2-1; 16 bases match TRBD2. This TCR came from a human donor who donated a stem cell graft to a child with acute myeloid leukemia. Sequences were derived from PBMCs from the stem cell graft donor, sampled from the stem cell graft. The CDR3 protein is CASSSLRGLAGGLDNEQFF. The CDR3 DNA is TGTGCCAGCAGCTCTTTGAGGGGACTAGCGGGGGGGTTGGACAATGAGCAGTTCTTC.